Given below is one T cell receptor beta chain in context. This specimen belongs to a study of OX40 agonist ivuxolimab in advanced cancers. Trimming removed 5 bases from V and 3 bases from J, with 22 bases in between. Germline CDR1 and CDR2: LNHNV and YYDKDF (reference sequence). The CDR3 extends over 17 amino acids. TCRdb keeps only in-frame clones here, not all; method: immunoSEQ multiplex PCR. The profile covers roughly 49,000 clones, with 85% to 90% appearing a single time and roughly 3.5% taken by the ten largest. This TCR derives from an adult with an advanced solid tumor such as melanoma, head and neck, liver or kidney cancer. The sequenced sample was CD4+ or CD8+ T cells sorted from blood, obtained in a trial of the OX40 agonist ivuxolimab. The rearrangement joins TRBV15 to TRBJ2-5; TRBD1 or TRBD2 may be the D gene (5 bases each). The CDR3 DNA is TGTGCCACCAGCTCCGCTTACGGGACGCAAAGGGAAGAGACCCAGTACTTC. It translates to CATSSAYGTQREETQYF.